Below, 30 T cell receptor beta chains from the same sample are listed, as sequenced in a study of identical twins. Each CDR3 protein is one row after TCRdb ran MiXCR on the 5' RACE reads. The sample has some 790,000 distinct CDR3 sequences, roughly 18% seen once. These data also formed part of another study, on T cells expressing NK-cell markers.

Sequenced input: PBMCs. The receptors were sampled from a young woman in good health.

V usage is TRBV12-3 or TRBV12-4 and J usage is TRBJ1-5; D gene unclear. V lost 3 bases and J lost 7, with 10 bases in between. This CDR3 spans 13 amino acids. Written as DNA, the CDR3 is TGTGCCAGCAGTTTCAGAGAATTACAGCCCCAGCATTTT. This encodes CASSFRELQPQHF.

This chain links TRBV5-1 with TRBJ2-5; possibly TRBD1 for D (6 bases). CDR3 length: 15 residues. Germline V CDR1 and CDR2: SGHRS, YFSETQ. V lost 4 bases to trimming and J lost 2 bases, with 15 bases between them. The CDR3 nucleotides read TGCGCCAGCAGCGGTACCGGGACACCACAAGAGACCCAGTACTTC. Protein product: CASSGTGTPQETQYF.

In its sample, this clonotype was seen a few times. The chain links TRBV4-3 to TRBJ2-1; 9 positions match TRBD2. The CDR3 totals 20 residues. The V and J ends lost 0 bases and 0 bases, in that order; junction bases with no gene match: 12. Germline V CDR1 and CDR2: LGHNA, YSLEER. DNA for the CDR3: TGCGCCAGCAGCCAAGAGGTTACAGCGGGAGGAGAGAGCTCCTACAATGAGCAGTTCTTC. It codes for CASSQEVTAGGESSYNEQFF.

The chain employs TRBV20-1 and TRBJ2-7; 7 bases map to TRBD1. This CDR3 is 14 amino acids long. Germline-derived CDR1 and CDR2 are DFQATT and SNEGSKA (reference sequence). V lost 0 bases and J lost 3; bases outside the gene matches: 5. CDR3 protein: CSARETGVVYEQYF. The DNA for the CDR3 is TGCAGTGCTAGAGAAACAGGGGTGGTCTACGAGCAGTACTTC.

V and J are TRBV6-1 and TRBJ1-2; tentatively, D is TRBD1 (6 bases). Trimming pared 8 bases from V and 5 bases from J, leaving 18 bases between. This CDR3 region has 14 residues. Germline CDR1 reads MNHNS; CDR2 reads SASEGT. The CDR3 reads CASGVIGGGYGYTF. The CDR3 bases are TGTGCCAGCGGAGTGATAGGGGGAGGGTATGGCTACACCTTC.

This clonotype has only a few counts. The chain links TRBV7-9 to TRBJ1-1, with 8 nucleotides matching TRBD1. J lost 8 bases, V lost 3 bases, and 8 bases had no gene match. Germline V gives CDR1 SEHNR, CDR2 FQNEAQ (reference sequence). The CDR3 has 14 residues. CDR3 sequence reads: CASSFQGASGEAFF. Here the CDR3 DNA reads TGTGCCAGCAGCTTTCAGGGGGCGTCGGGGGAAGCTTTCTTT.

The rearrangement joins TRBV3-1 to TRBJ2-7; no clear D. The CDR3 spans 13 residues. V gave up 1 base and J gave up 3 bases, with 7 bases separating them. Germline V gene data show CDR1 as LGHDT and CDR2 as YNNKEL (reference sequence). The CDR3 region has the DNA TGTGCCAGCAGCCAAGCACCAGGCTACGAGCAGTACTTC. This codes for CASSQAPGYEQYF.

The V and J genes are TRBV7-9 and TRBJ2-7; D not resolved. Germline loops: CDR1 SEHNR, CDR2 FQNEAQ (reference sequence). The CDR3 has 16 amino acids. Trimming removed 2 bases at V and 4 bases at J, with 18 bases between. The CDR3 sequence: CASSLTLGGRNYEQYF. The CDR3 DNA follows: TGTGCCAGCAGCTTAACCCTAGGTGGCAGGAATTACGAGCAGTACTTC.

The V and J genes are TRBV10-3 and TRBJ2-1, with D perhaps TRBD1 (7 bases). The CDR3 spans 13 residues. Trimming stripped 0 bases from V and 10 bases from J, with 10 bases between. Germline CDR1 ENHRY, CDR2 SYGVKD. CDR3: CAISESEGAEQFF. The CDR3 DNA follows: TGTGCCATCAGTGAGTCGGAGGGGGCCGAGCAGTTCTTC.

This clonotype showed up just a few times. The chain joins TRBV10-2 to TRBJ2-1; D could derive from TRBD1 or TRBD2 (6 bases each). Germline V lookup: CDR1 WSHSY, CDR2 SAAADI. CDR3 size: 15 residues. The V gene lost 7 bases and the J gene lost 4 bases, with 17 bases spanning the gap. The CDR3 DNA reads as TGCGCCAGCACCCCGGGGGCACCTGAGTACAATGAGCAGTTCTTC. It encodes CASTPGAPEYNEQFF.

V gene TRBV12-3 or TRBV12-4 combines with J gene TRBJ2-7; 7 positions match TRBD2. V lost 4 bases, J lost 13 bases, and 10 bases stayed unmatched. The CDR3 has 12 amino acids. The CDR3 coding sequence is TGTGCCAGCAGTTCCCACCCCGGGACTAACTACTTC. This translates into CASSSHPGTNYF.

This sequence joins TRBV27 and TRBJ1-2; D is ambiguous. CDR1 and CDR2 (germline): MNHEY, SMNVEV (reference sequence). The CDR3 contains 16 residues. Trimming stripped 5 bases from V and 2 bases from J, with 18 bases between. CDR3: CASSPRLGGKNYGYTF. The CDR3 DNA follows: TGTGCCAGCAGTCCCAGACTCGGTGGGAAGAACTATGGCTACACCTTC.

This chain connects TRBV7-2 to TRBJ2-7, with 8 bases lining up with TRBD1. V was pared by 6 bases and J by 0 bases, with 4 bases of the junction left unmatched. CDR3 length equals 14 residues. Germline assignment: CDR1 SGHTA and CDR2 FQGNSA. The CDR3 region is CASRSDRVSYEQYF. CDR3 DNA sequence: TGTGCCAGCAGGTCGGACAGGGTCTCCTACGAGCAGTACTTC.

The chain combines TRBV20-1 with TRBJ2-1, with D possibly being TRBD1 (6 bases). Germline V gives CDR1 DFQATT, CDR2 SNEGSKA (reference sequence). V was cut by 6 bases and J by 8 bases, with 17 bases left in between. The CDR3 extends over 13 amino acids. The CDR3 DNA reads as TGCAGTGCCATTCGGACAGCTTCGGATGAGCAGTTCTTC. Protein product: CSAIRTASDEQFF.

V and J are TRBV27 and TRBJ2-1; TRBD2 might be the D (5 bases). This CDR3 comprises 14 residues. The V gene's germline CDR1 is MNHEY and CDR2 SMNVEV (reference sequence). Trimming removed 5 bases from V and 5 bases from J, with 13 bases in between. The CDR3 here is CASSARAWDNEQFF. CDR3 sequence (DNA): TGTGCCAGCAGTGCGAGGGCGTGGGACAATGAGCAGTTCTTC.

The V gene is TRBV10-3, the J gene TRBJ2-1; weak D call: TRBD2 (6 bases). Germline V CDR1 and CDR2: ENHRY, SYGVKD. V lost 3 bases and J lost 7, with 13 bases in between. This CDR3 contains 14 residues. CDR3 sequence reads: CAISDGGIANEQFF. CDR3 nucleotide sequence: TGTGCCATCAGTGATGGCGGGATAGCTAATGAGCAGTTCTTC.

CDR3 amino acids: CATSRDRGRIYNEQFF. In nucleotides, the CDR3 is TGTGCCACCAGCAGAGACCGAGGGAGAATCTACAATGAGCAGTTCTTC. This rearrangement joins TRBV15 to TRBJ2-1, with D possibly TRBD2 on 5 matching bases. The CDR3 loop spans 16 amino acids. CDR1 and CDR2 from the germline V gene are LNHNV and YYDKDF (reference sequence). Trimming pared 0 bases from V and 3 bases from J, leaving 12 bases between.

The chain recombines TRBV5-6 with TRBJ1-2; the D is unclear. The V gene lost 4 bases and the J gene lost 8 bases, with 15 bases spanning the gap. This CDR3 contains 13 residues. The germline gives CDR1 SGHDT, CDR2 YYEEEE. This CDR3 reads CASSLDPGEGYTF. The CDR3 DNA reads as TGTGCCAGCAGCCTCGATCCGGGAGAGGGCTACACCTTC.

The rearrangement links TRBV29-1 to TRBJ1-2; a possible D gene is TRBD1 (6 bases). Trimming took 7 bases from V and 4 from J, leaving 16 bases between them. The CDR3 is 13 amino acids. Germline CDR1 reads SQVTM; CDR2 reads ANQGSEA. The CDR3 loop is CSGSTGTAYGYTF. For the CDR3, the DNA is TGCAGCGGATCCACAGGGACCGCCTATGGCTACACCTTC.

The genes are TRBV2 and TRBJ2-3; no reliable D call. This CDR3 spans 13 amino acids. The germline CDR1 and CDR2 sequences are SNHLY and FYNNEI. Trimming shortened V by 5 bases and J by 8 bases, and 14 bases separated the two germline ends. The CDR3 nucleotides are TGTGCCAGCAGTCAGGATCTCGGCGGTACGCAGTATTTT. It is translated as CASSQDLGGTQYF.

This clonotype was recorded at least ten times. The chain uses TRBV20-1 and TRBJ2-1; TRBD2 aligns across 8 bases. Germline assignment: CDR1 DFQATT and CDR2 SNEGSKA (reference sequence). V gave up 5 bases and J gave up 0 bases; unmatched junction bases: 3. The CDR3 sequence is 14 residues long. The CDR3 loop is CSAFGGASYNEQFF. In nucleotides, the CDR3 is TGCAGTGCTTTCGGGGGGGCCTCCTACAATGAGCAGTTCTTC.

This clonotype occurred a few times. J is TRBJ2-5 and V is TRBV7-2, with D unclear. The V gene's germline CDR1 is SGHTA and CDR2 FQGNSA. V was shortened by 1 base and J by 4 bases, with 7 bases between the two germline ends. This CDR3 contains 13 residues. DNA of the CDR3: TGTGCCAGCAGCTTAGGGACCGTAGAGACCCAGTACTTC. Amino acids: CASSLGTVETQYF.

This clonotype appeared a few times. The V gene is TRBV21-1, the J gene TRBJ2-5; TRBD2, the D gene given by the table, was not confirmed from the DNA. TRBV21-1 is a pseudogene. CDR3 length equals 18 residues. This CDR3 is CASSKKGSGTSGQETQYF. The CDR3 nucleotides are TGTGCCAGCAGCAAAAAGGGGTCCGGGACTAGCGGACAAGAGACCCAGTACTTC.

This clonotype was detected only a few times. The chain couples TRBV12-3 or TRBV12-4 to TRBJ2-2; 8 bases fit TRBD2. V lost 10 bases and J lost 5; bases outside the gene matches: 9. The CDR3 is 14 amino acids. CDR3 amino acids: CATPTGGVTGELFF. In DNA form, the CDR3 reads TGTGCCACCCCGACCGGGGGGGTGACCGGGGAGCTGTTTTTT.

V and J are TRBV20-1 and TRBJ1-2; no reliable D call. The V gene lost 3 bases and the J gene lost 4 bases, with 12 bases spanning the gap. Germline V gene data show CDR1 as DFQATT and CDR2 as SNEGSKA (reference sequence). CDR3 size: 13 residues. CDR3 in amino acids: CSASKEGGYGYTF. In DNA form, the CDR3 reads TGCAGTGCTAGTAAGGAGGGAGGCTATGGCTACACCTTC.

CDR3 nucleotides: TGTGCCAGCAGTTCCCCCCGGTTCACAGATACGCAGTATTTT. This translates into CASSSPRFTDTQYF. The chain uses TRBV27 and TRBJ2-3; D is unclear. The CDR3 sequence is 14 residues long. V lost 4 bases and J lost 2, with 10 bases in between. Germline values: CDR1 MNHEY, CDR2 SMNVEV (reference sequence).

This chain connects TRBV11-2 to TRBJ1-2; D not resolved. This CDR3 region has 15 residues. Germline loops: CDR1 SGHAT, CDR2 FQNNGV. The V gene lost 0 bases and the J gene lost 4 bases, with 12 bases spanning the gap. This CDR3 is CASSLELGFGYGYTF. CDR3 nucleotides: TGTGCCAGCAGCTTAGAACTGGGATTCGGCTATGGCTACACCTTC.

The V and J genes are TRBV10-1 and TRBJ2-3, with D perhaps TRBD1 (5 bases). This CDR3 comprises 14 residues. Germline V lookup: CDR1 WNHNN, CDR2 SYGVQD (reference sequence). V was shortened by 6 bases and J by 0 bases, with 10 bases between the two germline ends. The CDR3: CASRPTVSTDTQYF. In DNA form, the CDR3 reads TGCGCCAGCAGACCGACAGTCAGCACAGATACGCAGTATTTT.

This chain links TRBV5-1 with TRBJ2-7; 10 bases fit TRBD2. J gave up 3 bases and V 0 bases, and 3 bases lay outside the gene matches. The CDR3 loop spans 15 amino acids. CDR1 is SGHRS, CDR2 YFSETQ, per germline. This chain's CDR3 is CASSLGTSGVYEQYF. The CDR3 DNA is TGCGCCAGCAGCTTGGGGACTAGCGGAGTCTACGAGCAGTACTTC.

This chain uses TRBV12-3 or TRBV12-4 with TRBJ1-3, with D uncertain. Trimming removed 2 bases at V and 0 bases at J, with 5 bases between. The CDR3 extends over 14 amino acids. The CDR3 sequence is CASSLNRSGNTIYF. DNA for the CDR3: TGTGCCAGCAGTTTAAACCGCTCTGGAAACACCATATATTTT.